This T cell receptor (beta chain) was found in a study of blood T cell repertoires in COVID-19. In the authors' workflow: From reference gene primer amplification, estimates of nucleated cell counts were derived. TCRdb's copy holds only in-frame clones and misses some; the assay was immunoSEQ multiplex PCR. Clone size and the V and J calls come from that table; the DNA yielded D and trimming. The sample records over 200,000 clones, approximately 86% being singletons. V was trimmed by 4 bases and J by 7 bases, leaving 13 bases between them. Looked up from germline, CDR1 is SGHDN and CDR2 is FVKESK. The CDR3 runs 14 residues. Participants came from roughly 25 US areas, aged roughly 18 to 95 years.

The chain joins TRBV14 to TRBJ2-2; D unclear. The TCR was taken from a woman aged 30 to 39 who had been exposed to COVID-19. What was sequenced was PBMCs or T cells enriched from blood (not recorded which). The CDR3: CASSRDNGYGELFF. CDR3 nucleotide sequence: TGTGCCAGCAGCCGCGACAATGGGTACGGGGAGCTGTTTTTT.